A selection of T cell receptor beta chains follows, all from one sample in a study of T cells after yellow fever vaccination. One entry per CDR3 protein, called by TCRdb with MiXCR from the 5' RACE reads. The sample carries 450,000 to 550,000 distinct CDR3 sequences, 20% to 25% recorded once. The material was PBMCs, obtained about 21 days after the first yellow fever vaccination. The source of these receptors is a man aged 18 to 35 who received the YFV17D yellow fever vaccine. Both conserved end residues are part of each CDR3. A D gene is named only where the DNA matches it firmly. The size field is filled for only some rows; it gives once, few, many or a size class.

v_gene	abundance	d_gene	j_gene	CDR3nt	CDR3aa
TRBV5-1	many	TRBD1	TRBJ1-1	TGTGCCAGCAGCTTTACAGGGGGGAACACTGAAGCTTTCTTT	CASSFTGGNTEAFF
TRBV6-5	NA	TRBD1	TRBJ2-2	TGTGCCAGCAGTTACCGACAGGGGGCGAGGACCGGGGAGCTGTTTTTT	CASSYRQGARTGELFF
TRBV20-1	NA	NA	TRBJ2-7	TGCAGTGCCCGACGGACACTTAGCTCCTACGAGCAGTACTTC	CSARRTLSSYEQYF
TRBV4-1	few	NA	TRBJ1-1	TGCGCCAGCAGCCAAGATGGATGGGACGACACTGAAGCTTTCTTT	CASSQDGWDDTEAFF
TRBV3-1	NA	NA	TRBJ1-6	TGTGCCAGCAGCCAAGATTCCTCCCTCCAGGGCGATTCACCCCTCCACTTT	CASSQDSSLQGDSPLHF
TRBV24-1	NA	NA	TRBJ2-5	TGTGCCACCAGCGGGACAAATGAAGAGACCCAGTACTTC	CATSGTNEETQYF
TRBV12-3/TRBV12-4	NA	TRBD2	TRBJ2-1	TGTGCCAGCACCTTAGGGCGGGGAGGGTCCTACAATGAGCAGTTCTTC	CASTLGRGGSYNEQFF
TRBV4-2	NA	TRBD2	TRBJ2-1	TGTGCCAGCAGCCAAGACGTAGCGGGGGGTAATGAGCAGTTCTTC	CASSQDVAGGNEQFF
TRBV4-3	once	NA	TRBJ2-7	TGCGCCAGCAGCCAAGATGGTTTTGGGGAGCAGTACTTC	CASSQDGFGEQYF
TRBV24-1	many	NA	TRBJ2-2	TGTGCCACCAGGCGCACCGGGGAGCTGTTTTTT	CATRRTGELFF
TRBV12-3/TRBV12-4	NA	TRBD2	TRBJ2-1	TGTGCCAGCAGAACCGGGACTAGCTTTTTCTACAATGAGCAGTTCTTC	CASRTGTSFFYNEQFF
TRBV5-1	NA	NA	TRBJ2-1	TGCGCCAGCAGCTCCCAGGGGGGGGCCTACAATGAGCAGTTCTTC	CASSSQGGAYNEQFF
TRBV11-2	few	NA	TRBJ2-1	TGTGCCAGCAGCCCGCGGACGTTCAGCTCCTACAATGAGCAGTTCTTC	CASSPRTFSSYNEQFF
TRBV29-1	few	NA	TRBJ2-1	TGCAGCGTTGAAGATCCCGGCAATGAGCAGTTCTTC	CSVEDPGNEQFF
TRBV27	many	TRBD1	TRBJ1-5	TGTGCCAGCAGTTCCGGGACAGGGGGAAAGCAGCCCCAGCATTTT	CASSSGTGGKQPQHF
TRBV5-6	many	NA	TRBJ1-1	TGTGCCAGCAGCTTGGCGCTCAGGGCCACTGAAGCTTTCTTT	CASSLALRATEAFF
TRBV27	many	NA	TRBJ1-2	TGTGCCAGCAGTTTAGAGGGGAGCTATGGCTACACCTTC	CASSLEGSYGYTF
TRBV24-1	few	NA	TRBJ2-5	TGTGCCACCAGTGGGCGGAACCAAGAGACCCAGTACTTC	CATSGRNQETQYF
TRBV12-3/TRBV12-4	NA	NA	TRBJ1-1	TGTGCCACATTAGGGGTCTATATGAACACTGAAGCTTTCTTT	CATLGVYMNTEAFF
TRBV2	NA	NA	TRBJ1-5	TGTGCCAGCAGTGTTTTCGGGTATAGCAATCAGCCCCAGCATTTT	CASSVFGYSNQPQHF
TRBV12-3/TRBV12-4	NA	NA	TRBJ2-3	TGTGCCAGCAGTTTAATCCAGGGAGATACGCAGTATTTT	CASSLIQGDTQYF
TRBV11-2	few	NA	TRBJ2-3	TGTGCCAGCAGTTCTTACGGCGGAGATACGCAGTATTTT	CASSSYGGDTQYF
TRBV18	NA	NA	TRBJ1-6	TGTGCCAGCTCACCAGGGGGGCTTAATTCACCCCTCCACTTT	CASSPGGLNSPLHF
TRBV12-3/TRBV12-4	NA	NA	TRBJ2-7	TGTGCCAGCAGTTCACAGGGTGCGGACGAGCAGTACTTC	CASSSQGADEQYF
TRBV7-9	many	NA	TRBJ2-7	TGTGCCAGCAGCCCGTGGACAGCTACCTACGAGCAGTACTTC	CASSPWTATYEQYF
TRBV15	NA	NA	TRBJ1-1	TGTGCCACCAGCAGAGATCGGGGTCGACTCCAGAACACTGAAGCTTTCTTT	CATSRDRGRLQNTEAFF
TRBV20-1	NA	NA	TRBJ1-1	TGCAGTGCTAGTTCCGCCAGGGGTGTCTCCTCCACTGAAGCTTTCTTT	CSASSARGVSSTEAFF
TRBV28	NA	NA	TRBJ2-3	TGTGCCAGCAGTCCCCGGAGGTTTAGCACAGATACGCAGTATTTT	CASSPRRFSTDTQYF
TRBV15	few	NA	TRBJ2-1	TGTGCCACCAGCAGAGAGCCCCCGAGCTCCTACAATGAGCAGTTCTTC	CATSREPPSSYNEQFF
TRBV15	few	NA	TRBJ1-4	TGTGCCACCAGCAGACGTCCCCGGTTGGGTGAAAAACTGTTTTTT	CATSRRPRLGEKLFF
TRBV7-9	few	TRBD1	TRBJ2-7	TGTGCCAGCAGGGGACAGGGGGCTTCCTACGAGCAGTACTTC	CASRGQGASYEQYF
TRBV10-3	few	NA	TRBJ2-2	TGTGCCATCAGCGGGGGCCCAGCCCCGGAGCTGTTTTTT	CAISGGPAPELFF
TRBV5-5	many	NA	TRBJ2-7	TGTGCCAGCAGCTTGTCTGGGATAGGTGAGCAGTACTTC	CASSLSGIGEQYF
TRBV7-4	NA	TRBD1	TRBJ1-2	TGTGCCAGCGTACAGGGGGCGCAGGGCTACACCTTC	CASVQGAQGYTF
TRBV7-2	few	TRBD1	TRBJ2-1	TGTGCCAGCAGCTTAGCCTGGACAGGGCTTAATGAGCAGTTCTTC	CASSLAWTGLNEQFF
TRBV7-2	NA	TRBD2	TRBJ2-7	TGTGCCAGCAGCTTAGGGTCTAGCGGGGGAGGTTACGAGCAGTACTTC	CASSLGSSGGGYEQYF
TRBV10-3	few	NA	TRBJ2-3	TGTGCCATCAGTGATGGGGGGGGGCCGGATACGCAGTATTTT	CAISDGGGPDTQYF
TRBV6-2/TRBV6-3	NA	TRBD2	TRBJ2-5	TGTGCCAGCAGTTACCCCGCGGGAGAGCGCCAAGAGACCCAGTACTTC	CASSYPAGERQETQYF
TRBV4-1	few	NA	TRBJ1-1	TGCGCCAGCAGCCAAGCTTCGGGGGCATACACTGAAGCTTTCTTT	CASSQASGAYTEAFF
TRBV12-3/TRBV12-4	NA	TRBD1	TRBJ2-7	TGTGCCAGCAGCCGACAGGGCCACGAGCAGTACTTC	CASSRQGHEQYF
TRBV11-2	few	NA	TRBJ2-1	TGTGCCAGCAGCTTAGAAACAGGATTAGGTTCCTACAATGAGCAGTTCTTC	CASSLETGLGSYNEQFF
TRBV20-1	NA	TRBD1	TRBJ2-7	TGCAGTGCTAGAGCTAAGACAGGGGGCGGGGAGCAGTACTTC	CSARAKTGGGEQYF
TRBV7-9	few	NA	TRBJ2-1	TGTGCCAGCAGCTTATTAGGAGGGGGCAGTTCCTACAATGAGCAGTTCTTC	CASSLLGGGSSYNEQFF
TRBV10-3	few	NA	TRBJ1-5	TGTGCCATCAGTGCGATGGGCAATCAGCCCCAGCATTTT	CAISAMGNQPQHF
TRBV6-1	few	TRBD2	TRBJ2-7	TGTGCCAGCATGACCAGCGGGATCTACGAGCAGTACTTC	CASMTSGIYEQYF
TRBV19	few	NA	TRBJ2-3	TGTGCCACCGCAAACCTGCGGGGTTCGAGGGATGCAGATACGCAGTATTTT	CATANLRGSRDADTQYF
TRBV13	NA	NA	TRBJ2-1	TGTGCCAGCAGCTTTGACAGAATCTCCTACAATGAGCAGTTCTTC	CASSFDRISYNEQFF
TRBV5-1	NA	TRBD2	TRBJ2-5	TGCGCCAGCAGCTTTGGAGAGCGGGGAAAGGGAGAGACCCAGTACTTC	CASSFGERGKGETQYF
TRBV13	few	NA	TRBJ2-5	TGTGCCAGCAGCCTAGACGGGGAAGAGACCCAGTACTTC	CASSLDGEETQYF
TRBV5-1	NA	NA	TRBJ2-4	TGCGCCAGCAGCTCCCGGGGCCAGGCCAAAAACATTCAGTACTTC	CASSSRGQAKNIQYF
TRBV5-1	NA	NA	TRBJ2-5	TGCGCCAGCAGCTTAGACCCGGGACTCCGTGCGGAGACCCAGTACTTC	CASSLDPGLRAETQYF
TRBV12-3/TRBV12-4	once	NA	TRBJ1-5	TGTGCCAGCAGTTTAGGAAGGGAGCCCCAGCATTTT	CASSLGREPQHF
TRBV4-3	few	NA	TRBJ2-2	TGCGCCAGCAGCCAAGAGTCCGGGGAGCTGTTTTTT	CASSQESGELFF
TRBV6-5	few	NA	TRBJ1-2	TGTGCCAGCAGTTACTCTTCCGGGGGTTCCTATGGCTACACCTTC	CASSYSSGGSYGYTF
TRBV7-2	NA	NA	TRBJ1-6	TGTGCCAGCAGCTTAATAAGGGCAGGGTATTCACCCCTCCACTTT	CASSLIRAGYSPLHF
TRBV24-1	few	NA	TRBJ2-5	TGTGCCACCAGTGATTGGGGGATCCGAGAGACCCAGTACTTC	CATSDWGIRETQYF
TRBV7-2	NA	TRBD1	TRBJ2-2	TGTGCCAGCTGGTTAGACAGGGGGAGAACCGGGGAGCTGTTTTTT	CASWLDRGRTGELFF
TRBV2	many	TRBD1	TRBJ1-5	TGTGCCAGCAGCCCGGGACAGGGGCATCAGCCCCAGCATTTT	CASSPGQGHQPQHF